This T cell receptor (beta chain) was recovered during a study of CD8 T cells in Susac syndrome. A quantity of about 0.5 to 1 ug RNA underwent reverse transcription using random hexamers. Across 54 Vbeta and 13 Jbeta, TCR beta CDR3 was amplified with immunoSEQ multiplex PCR. TCRdb itself ran the immunoSEQ multiplex PCR reads through MiXCR, one entry per CDR3 protein. In the table there are about 250,000 distinct CDR3 sequences, roughly 93% of which are singletons. The source material was CD4+ T cells from PBMCs. The receptor was derived from a human donor with multiple sclerosis.

In nucleotides, the CDR3 is TGCGCCAGCAGCTTGTTAAGTGAGCAGTTCTTC. It encodes CASSLLSEQFF. V usage is TRBV5-1 and J usage is TRBJ2-1; D is undetermined. Trimming shortened V by 1 base and J by 9 bases, and 5 bases separated the two germline ends. This CDR3 contains 11 residues. Germline V gives CDR1 SGHRS, CDR2 YFSETQ.